These 15 T cell receptor beta chains were all obtained from the same sample, sequenced in a study of blood T cell repertoires in COVID-19. Data came from immunoSEQ multiplex PCR; TCRdb stores just in-frame clones and leaves some out. This sample has fewer than 400,000 clones, with more than 75% found just once. Sequencing used PBMCs or T cells enriched from blood (not recorded which). The receptors were gathered from a man aged 30 to 45 who had recovered from COVID-19.

The chain links TRBV9 to TRBJ2-1; 10 nucleotides align to TRBD2. The length of the CDR3 is 16 residues. Germline-derived CDR1 and CDR2 are SGDLS and YYNGEE. The trim removed 4 bases at V and 4 bases at J, leaving 8 bases unmatched. CDR3 protein: CASSPLAGVGYNEQFF. The CDR3 DNA follows: TGTGCCAGCAGCCCTCTAGCGGGAGTTGGATACAATGAGCAGTTCTTC.

V is TRBV11-3 and J is TRBJ2-3; 12 positions match TRBD2. The CDR3 length is 15 residues. The V segment lost 5 bases and the J segment 6 bases; nucleotides outside the gene matches: 6. The germline gives CDR1 SGHNT, CDR2 YENEEA. CDR3 DNA: TGTGCCAGCAGCCCGAAAGGACTAGCGGGGGATACGCAGTATTTT. The encoded protein is CASSPKGLAGDTQYF.

The J gene is TRBJ2-1, the V gene TRBV5-1; 10 nucleotides match TRBD2. Germline V CDR1 and CDR2: SGHRS, YFSETQ. This CDR3 has 17 residues. After removal of 2 bases from V and 0 bases from J, the junction contained 5 bases not matched to a gene. CDR3: CASSFTASGGSYNEQFF. The CDR3, as DNA: TGCGCCAGCAGCTTTACGGCTAGCGGGGGCTCCTACAATGAGCAGTTCTTC.

The V gene is TRBV10-3, the J gene TRBJ2-7; 7 bases are shared with TRBD1. Germline loops: CDR1 ENHRY, CDR2 SYGVKD. The CDR3 has 15 amino acids. Losses at the gene ends were 3 bases for V and 1 base for J; bases not matched to a gene: 6. DNA of the CDR3: TGTGCCATCAGTGAACCAGGACAGGCTTCCTACGAGCAGTACTTC. Translation gives CAISEPGQASYEQYF.

This chain's CDR3 is CASSLLSGASYEQYF. The CDR3 bases are TGTGCCAGCAGTCTCCTTAGCGGTGCCTCCTACGAGCAGTACTTC. The V and J genes are TRBV6-5 and TRBJ2-7, with D possibly TRBD2 on 6 matching bases. The V end lost 5 bases, the J end lost 0 bases, and 14 bases lay between the germline ends. Germline V gene data show CDR1 as MNHEY and CDR2 as SVGAGI. CDR3 length: 15 residues.

This sequence joins TRBV24-1 and TRBJ1-4, with TRBD1 matching 7 bases. Germline assignment: CDR1 KGHDR and CDR2 SFDVKD. The CDR3 sequence is 15 residues long. V dropped 4 bases and J dropped 7; count of bases not matched to a gene: 8. The CDR3 sequence: CATSEFRQGSEKLFF. The DNA of the CDR3 is TGTGCCACCAGTGAATTCAGACAGGGAAGTGAAAAACTGTTTTTT.

The V gene is TRBV19, the J gene TRBJ2-5; a weak D match, TRBD1 (8 bases). There are 15 residues in the CDR3. The V end was cut by 3 bases, the J end by 5 bases, with 16 bases between. Germline CDR1 is LNHDA and CDR2 is SQIVND (reference sequence). In DNA, the CDR3 is TGTGCCAGTAGTATGGGGGGGCACAGGGGGGAGACCCAGTACTTC. As protein: CASSMGGHRGETQYF.

The rearrangement joins TRBV7-2 to TRBJ2-7; 9 bases match TRBD1. Per the germline V gene, CDR1 is SGHTA and CDR2 is FQGNSA. V was pared by 5 bases and J by 1 base, with 6 bases of the junction left unmatched. The CDR3 has 15 residues. The CDR3 region is CASSIGTGLSYEQYF. The CDR3 bases are TGTGCCAGCAGCATAGGGACAGGGCTGTCCTACGAGCAGTACTTC.

The chain combines TRBV19 with TRBJ1-1, with a weak D call TRBD1 (5 bases). Germline CDR1 is LNHDA and CDR2 is SQIVND (reference sequence). There are 12 residues in the CDR3. Trimming shortened V by 6 bases and J by 2 bases, and 7 bases separated the two germline ends. The CDR3 region is CASRDRNTEAFF. CDR3 in DNA: TGTGCCAGTAGAGACAGAAACACTGAAGCTTTCTTT.

The V call is TRBV28, the J call TRBJ2-6; 10 nucleotides match TRBD1. CDR3 size: 17 residues. The junction had 13 bases not matched to a gene; V was cut back by 1 base and J by 13 bases. Germline lookup yields CDR1 MDHEN and CDR2 SYDVKM. CDR3 residues: CASSLSGPGQGYTVLTF. For the CDR3, the DNA is TGTGCCAGCAGTTTATCGGGGCCGGGACAGGGGTATACGGTCCTGACTTTC.

The rearrangement joins TRBV7-6 to TRBJ2-7, with 9 bases fitting TRBD1. Trimming took 5 bases from V and 5 from J; bases not matched to a gene: 7. This CDR3 is built from 14 residues. Germline V gives CDR1 SGHVS, CDR2 FNYEAQ. The CDR3 loop reads CASSRGQGYDEQYF. CDR3 DNA sequence: TGTGCCAGCAGCCGTGGACAGGGGTACGACGAGCAGTACTTC.

This clone came up once. The chain couples TRBV5-1 to TRBJ1-5, with D possibly TRBD1 on 5 matching bases. V lost 0 bases, J lost 3 bases, and 10 bases lay in between. This CDR3 region has 15 residues. Germline CDR1 and CDR2: SGHRS and YFSETQ. The CDR3 DNA follows: TGCGCCAGCAGCTTGGAGGGGTTTGACAATCAGCCCCAGCATTTT. It codes for CASSLEGFDNQPQHF.

The CDR3 region has the DNA TGTGCCAGCAGCCCGGCAGGGGTATACAATGAGCAGTTCTTC. It is translated as CASSPAGVYNEQFF. The chain joins TRBV27 to TRBJ2-1; D perhaps matches TRBD1 (6 bases). Germline CDR1 reads MNHEY; CDR2 reads SMNVEV (reference sequence). The CDR3 is 14 amino acids. Trimming pared 6 bases from V and 4 bases from J, leaving 13 bases between.

This chain joins TRBV10-3 and TRBJ1-2, with 7 bases aligning to TRBD1. The CDR3 contains 15 residues. V gave up 0 bases and J gave up 1 base; unmatched junction bases: 2. Germline V gives CDR1 ENHRY, CDR2 SYGVKD. CDR3 sequence (DNA): TGTGCCATCAGTGAGTCGGGACAGATTAACTATGGCTACACCTTC. Its protein product is CAISESGQINYGYTF.

In this sample, this clone turned up a few times. V usage is TRBV7-2 and J usage is TRBJ1-2; TRBD1 matches at 8 bases. Looked up from germline, CDR1 is SGHTA and CDR2 is FQGNSA. The CDR3 has 14 amino acids. V lost 5 bases, J lost 7 bases, and 9 bases stayed unmatched. The CDR3 bases are TGTGCCAGCAGCCTAAGCCGGGACAGGAGTGGCTACACCTTC. It translates to CASSLSRDRSGYTF. The whole variable domain, remainder taken from reference TRBV7-2 and TRBJ1-2, is GAGVSQSPSNKVTEKGKDVELRCDPISGHTALYWYRQSLGQGLEFLIYFQGNSAPDKSGLPSDRFSAERTGGSVSTLTIQRTQQEDSAVYLCASSLSRDRSGYTFGSGTRLTVV.